These 8 T cell receptor beta chains came from one sample sequenced in a study of T cell responses to AZD1222 COVID-19 vaccine. TCRdb's table, derived via immunoSEQ multiplex PCR, lists solely in-frame clones and lacks some. This sample has about 120,000 clones, with roughly 91% found just once. The starting material was peripheral blood, obtained on day 0 of AZD1222 vaccination. The source of these receptors is an adult in good health.

This chain links TRBV19 with TRBJ1-2, with unresolved D. From germline, CDR1 is LNHDA and CDR2 SQIVND (reference sequence). Trimming left V 4 bases short and J 4 bases short, with 13 bases between. This CDR3 has 14 residues. CDR3 in amino acids: CASSTPLVSYGYTF. As DNA, the CDR3 is TGTGCCAGTAGTACGCCGCTAGTTTCCTATGGCTACACCTTC.

The chain links TRBV5-1 to TRBJ2-7; TRBD2 matches at 8 bases. Looked up from germline, CDR1 is SGHRS and CDR2 is YFSETQ. The CDR3 consists of 16 residues. V was clipped by 6 bases and J by 0 bases; unmatched bases: 11. CDR3 DNA: TGCGCCAGCAAGGCGGGCGGGGGGCTACTCTCCTACGAGCAGTACTTC. It specifies CASKAGGGLLSYEQYF.

The rearrangement joins TRBV5-8 to TRBJ1-5, with 11 nucleotides matching TRBD1. Per germline, CDR1 SGHTS and CDR2 YDEGEE. CDR3 length: 17 amino acids. V shed 3 bases and J 2 bases; nucleotides not matched to a gene: 7. CDR3 sequence reads: CASSWDRGGSGNQPQHF. The CDR3 DNA sequence: TGTGCCAGCAGCTGGGACAGGGGGGGGTCGGGCAATCAGCCCCAGCATTTT.

The V and J genes are TRBV6-5 and TRBJ2-3; possibly TRBD2 for D (7 bases). V lost 2 bases and J lost 4, with 10 bases in between. The CDR3 runs to 14 residues. Germline V CDR1 and CDR2: MNHEY, SVGAGI. The DNA of the CDR3 is TGTGCCAGCAGTTACGGGGGGGGGCCAGATACGCAGTATTTT. Protein sequence: CASSYGGGPDTQYF.

This chain uses TRBV5-1 with TRBJ1-3; perhaps TRBD1 as D (5 bases). The CDR3 runs 16 residues. Per the germline V gene, CDR1 is SGHRS and CDR2 is YFSETQ. V lost 4 bases and J lost 3, with 17 bases in between. The CDR3 protein is CASSMGLRESGNTIYF. CDR3 DNA: TGCGCCAGCAGCATGGGACTCCGAGAAAGTGGAAACACCATATATTTT.

The rearrangement uses TRBV6-2 or TRBV6-3 and TRBJ2-5, with 15 bases fitting TRBD2. The CDR3 is made up of 15 amino acids. The trim removed 6 bases at V and 5 bases at J, leaving 4 bases unmatched. CDR1 MNHEY and CDR2 SVGEGT come from the germline V gene. CDR3 residues: CASSSGTSGGETQYF. The CDR3 nucleotides are TGTGCCAGCAGCTCCGGGACTAGCGGGGGGGAGACCCAGTACTTC.

V usage is TRBV5-1 and J usage is TRBJ1-2; 7 bases fit TRBD1. The CDR3 is 12 residues long. Germline lookup yields CDR1 SGHRS and CDR2 YFSETQ. With 7 bases clipped from V and 8 bases from J, the junction kept 8 bases outside the gene matches. Here the CDR3 reads CASRDSVQGYTF. The DNA of the CDR3 is TGCGCCAGCCGGGACAGCGTACAGGGCTACACCTTC.

The V and J genes are TRBV7-2 and TRBJ2-7, with 7 bases aligning to TRBD2. Trimming removed 5 bases from V and 0 bases from J; junction bases left unmatched: 4. CDR1 and CDR2 from the germline V gene are SGHTA and FQGNSA. The CDR3 consists of 14 residues. CDR3: CASSDRTSSYEQYF. The CDR3 bases are TGTGCCAGCAGCGATCGGACTAGCTCCTACGAGCAGTACTTC.